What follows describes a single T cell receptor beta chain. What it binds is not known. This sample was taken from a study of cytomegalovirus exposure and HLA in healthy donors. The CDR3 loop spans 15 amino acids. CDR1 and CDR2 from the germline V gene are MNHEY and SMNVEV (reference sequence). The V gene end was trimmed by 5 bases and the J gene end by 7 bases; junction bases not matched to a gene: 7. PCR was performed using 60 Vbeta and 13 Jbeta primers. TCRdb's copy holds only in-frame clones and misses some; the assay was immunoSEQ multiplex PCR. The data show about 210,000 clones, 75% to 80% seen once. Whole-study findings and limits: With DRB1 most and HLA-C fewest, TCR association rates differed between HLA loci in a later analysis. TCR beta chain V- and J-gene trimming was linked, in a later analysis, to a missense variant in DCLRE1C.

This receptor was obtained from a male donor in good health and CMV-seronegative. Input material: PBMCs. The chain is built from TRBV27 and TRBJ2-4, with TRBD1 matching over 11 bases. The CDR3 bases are TGTGCCAGCAGTGCCACCGGGACAGGGGGTAACATTCAGTACTTC. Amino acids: CASSATGTGGNIQYF.